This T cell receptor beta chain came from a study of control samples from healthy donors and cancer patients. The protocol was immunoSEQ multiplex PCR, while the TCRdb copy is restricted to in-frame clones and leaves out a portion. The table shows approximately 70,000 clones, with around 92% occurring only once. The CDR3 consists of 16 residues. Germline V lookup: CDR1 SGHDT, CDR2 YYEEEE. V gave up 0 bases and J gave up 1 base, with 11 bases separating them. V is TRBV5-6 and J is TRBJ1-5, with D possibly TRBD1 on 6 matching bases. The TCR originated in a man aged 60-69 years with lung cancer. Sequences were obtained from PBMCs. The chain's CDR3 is CASSLAKQGSNQPQHF. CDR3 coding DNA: TGTGCCAGCAGCTTGGCGAAACAGGGCAGCAATCAGCCCCAGCATTTT.